The rows below give T cell receptor beta chains drawn from one sample of a study of regulatory T cells in long-lasting Graves disease. TCRdb re-called the multiplex PCR reads through MiXCR, storing one row per CDR3 protein. The data hold roughly 250,000 distinct CDR3 sequences, with around 18% observed a single time. The same sample was also studied in work on T cells in Graves' hyperthyroidism and ophthalmopathy.

Sequences were derived from peripheral blood mononuclear cells (PBMCs), sampled at new diagnosis, from a patient treated with antithyroid drugs. These receptors were taken from a woman aged 30 to 39 with Graves disease. Each CDR3 is given with its conserved first and last residue. A D gene is named only where the DNA matches it firmly. Size is stated for part of the rows, as once, few or many counts, or as a class when the clone is expanded.

size: .; D: TRBD1; V: TRBV10-1; J: TRBJ2-4; DNA: TGCGCCAGCAACAGACAGGGGGCGAGGATTCAGTACTTC; CDR3: CASNRQGARIQYF
size: many; D: .; V: TRBV10-3; J: TRBJ1-2; DNA: TGTGCCATCAGTGAGCCGACCGCCCTGGACGCTAACTATGGCTACACCTTC; CDR3: CAISEPTALDANYGYTF
size: many; D: .; V: TRBV20-1; J: TRBJ2-5; DNA: TGCAGTGCTTCCCCCCCCGGGGGTGAGACCCAGTACTTC; CDR3: CSASPPGGETQYF
size: many; D: TRBD1; V: TRBV24-1; J: TRBJ2-3; DNA: TGTGCCACCAGTGACCCACAGGGGTTAGCGCAGTATTTT; CDR3: CATSDPQGLAQYF
size: many; D: TRBD1; V: TRBV20-1; J: TRBJ1-3; DNA: TGCAGTGCTAGAGAATCAGGGGGCAGACGCTCTGGAAACACCATATATTTT; CDR3: CSARESGGRRSGNTIYF
size: few; D: TRBD2; V: TRBV3-1; J: TRBJ2-7; DNA: TGTGCCAGCAGAGGGCTAGCGGCGCACCACTACGAGCAGTACTTC; CDR3: CASRGLAAHHYEQYF
size: .; D: TRBD1; V: TRBV11-2; J: TRBJ2-3; DNA: TGTGCCAGCAGACCTATCAGGGGGCGCAGCACAGATACGCAGTATTTT; CDR3: CASRPIRGRSTDTQYF
size: few; D: .; V: TRBV5-1; J: TRBJ2-2; DNA: TGCGCCAGCAGCGCGAACACCGGGGAGCTGTTTTTT; CDR3: CASSANTGELFF
size: many; D: .; V: TRBV2; J: TRBJ1-4; DNA: TGTGCCAGCGACAGGGAAAAACTGTTTTTT; CDR3: CASDREKLFF
size: many; D: .; V: TRBV5-1; J: TRBJ2-1; DNA: TGTGCCAGCAGCTTGGAGTACATTAACAATGAGCAGTTCTTC; CDR3: CASSLEYINNEQFF
size: many; D: .; V: TRBV28; J: TRBJ1-5; DNA: TGTGCCAGCAGTTCCCAGCCGCAGCCCCAGCATTTT; CDR3: CASSSQPQPQHF
size: many; D: .; V: TRBV6-1; J: TRBJ2-7; DNA: TGTGCCAGCAGTGAGTCCCCGACCTACGAGCAGTACTTC; CDR3: CASSESPTYEQYF
size: many; D: .; V: TRBV5-6; J: TRBJ1-1; DNA: TGTGCCAGCAGCTTGACAGGTTCGCCTGAAGCTTTCTTT; CDR3: CASSLTGSPEAFF
size: .; D: .; V: TRBV6-1; J: TRBJ2-3; DNA: TGTGCCAGCAGTCGAGGACACCTCACAGATACGCAGTATTTT; CDR3: CASSRGHLTDTQYF
size: .; D: .; V: TRBV6-1; J: TRBJ2-2; DNA: TGTGCCAGCAGCCGGACGGCGAACACCGGGGAGCTGTTTTTT; CDR3: CASSRTANTGELFF
size: many; D: .; V: TRBV12-5; J: TRBJ1-2; DNA: TGTGCTAGTGGTCCGAGGGACCGCGAGTACGAACACATCTATGGCTACACCTTC; CDR3: CASGPRDREYEHIYGYTF
size: many; D: TRBD2; V: TRBV6-2/TRBV6-3; J: TRBJ2-1; DNA: TGTGCCAGCAGTGGGACTAGCGGGACGAGCTCCTACAATGAGCAGTTCTTC; CDR3: CASSGTSGTSSYNEQFF
size: .; D: .; V: TRBV10-1; J: TRBJ2-6; DNA: TGCGCCAGTAGAGACTCTGGGGCCAACGTCCTGACTTTC; CDR3: CASRDSGANVLTF
size: .; D: .; V: TRBV15; J: TRBJ2-3; DNA: TGTGCCACCAGCAGAGATTCCGGGAAGGTAGATACGCAGTATTTT; CDR3: CATSRDSGKVDTQYF
size: many; D: .; V: TRBV20-1; J: TRBJ2-1; DNA: TGCAGTGCTAGAGGACTATACAGCGGACTTGCGGATGAGCAGTTCTTC; CDR3: CSARGLYSGLADEQFF
size: many; D: .; V: TRBV6-5; J: TRBJ1-5; DNA: TGTGCCAGCAGTTACAGCAGGTTCCAGCCCCAGCATTTT; CDR3: CASSYSRFQPQHF
size: many; D: .; V: TRBV6-1; J: TRBJ1-2; DNA: TGTGCCAGCAGCACAGGACGCCCAGAGGGCTACACCTTC; CDR3: CASSTGRPEGYTF
size: many; D: .; V: TRBV12-3/TRBV12-4; J: TRBJ2-7; DNA: TGTGCCAGCAGTTTCGGCGGGGTAGACTACGAGCAGTACTTC; CDR3: CASSFGGVDYEQYF